Listed here are 12 T cell receptor beta chains from one sample, sequenced in a study of blood T cell repertoires in COVID-19. Clones were sequenced by immunoSEQ multiplex PCR, and TCRdb holds only the in-frame ones, with some missing. This sample has 250,000 to 300,000 clones, with 89% found just once. The sequenced sample consisted of peripheral blood. The receptors derive from a woman aged 60-70 years with acute or convalescent COVID-19.

This chain uses TRBV3-1 (or the pseudogene TRBV3-2) with TRBJ1-6; 9 bases match TRBD1. The V gene's germline CDR1 is LGHDT and CDR2 YNNKEL (reference sequence). V lost 2 bases to trimming and J lost 1 base; unmatched junction nucleotides: 6. The CDR3 runs to 18 residues. The CDR3 loop is CASSQRDRGGSYNSPLHF. CDR3 DNA: TGTGCCAGCAGCCAACGAGACAGGGGGGGGTCCTATAATTCACCCCTCCACTTT.

This clone was counted a few times. The gene calls are TRBV12-5 and TRBJ1-2; 10 nucleotides align to TRBD1. Trimming removed 1 base from V and 5 bases from J; junction bases left unmatched: 4. Germline loops: CDR1 LGHNT, CDR2 FRNRAP. The CDR3 is 15 amino acids. CDR3 in amino acids: CASGLGRDRGYGYTF. CDR3 sequence (DNA): TGTGCTAGTGGTTTGGGCCGGGACAGGGGTTATGGCTACACCTTC.

The V gene is TRBV19, the J gene TRBJ2-7, with D maybe TRBD1 (5 bases). Trimming shortened V by 5 bases and J by 8 bases, and 22 bases separated the two germline ends. CDR3 size: 15 residues. Germline-derived CDR1 and CDR2 are LNHDA and SQIVND (reference sequence). CDR3 sequence reads: CASSAGRRQLIQQYF. The DNA of the CDR3 is TGTGCCAGTAGTGCCGGCCGGAGACAGTTAATTCAGCAGTACTTC.

The rearrangement uses TRBV19 and TRBJ1-1; weak D call: TRBD1 (6 bases). Germline CDR1 and CDR2: LNHDA and SQIVND (reference sequence). The CDR3 runs to 13 residues. The V gene lost 5 bases and the J gene lost 1 base, with 8 bases spanning the gap. CDR3 in amino acids: CASSLQGNTEAFF. The CDR3 DNA sequence: TGTGCCAGTAGTCTACAGGGGAACACTGAAGCTTTCTTT.

The rearrangement uses TRBV18 and TRBJ2-7; 9 bases are a match to TRBD1. The J segment lost 2 bases and the V segment lost 6 bases, leaving 5 bases of the junction unmatched. There are 14 residues in the CDR3. CDR1 KGHSH and CDR2 LQKENI come from the germline V gene. CDR3 sequence (DNA): TGTGCCAGCTCGTCGGGACAGGGCCCCTACGAGCAGTACTTC. It is translated as CASSSGQGPYEQYF.

V is TRBV3-1 (or the pseudogene TRBV3-2) and J is TRBJ1-1, with a tentative D call TRBD1 (6 bases). The V end was cut by 0 bases, the J end by 5 bases, with 13 bases between. The germline gives CDR1 LGHDT, CDR2 YNNKEL (reference sequence). The CDR3 consists of 15 residues. The CDR3 is CASSQEWARGTEAFF. DNA for the CDR3: TGTGCCAGCAGCCAAGAATGGGCCAGGGGAACTGAAGCTTTCTTT.

The chain uses TRBV5-1 and TRBJ2-7, with 7 nucleotides matching TRBD2. The CDR3 is made up of 16 amino acids. Germline lookup yields CDR1 SGHRS and CDR2 YFSETQ. Germline trimming cut 4 bases from V and 4 bases from J; bases unmatched to any gene: 14. CDR3 in amino acids: CASSPLGQGGKYEQYF. The CDR3 DNA follows: TGCGCCAGCAGCCCCTTGGGGCAGGGAGGGAAGTACGAGCAGTACTTC.

The genes are TRBV10-3 and TRBJ2-6; D perhaps matches TRBD1 (5 bases). CDR3 length: 17 residues. Trimming pared 7 bases from V and 0 bases from J, leaving 16 bases between. Per the germline V gene, CDR1 is ENHRY and CDR2 is SYGVKD. The CDR3 coding sequence is TGTGCCATCAATCTAGACAGTTCACCCTCTGGGGCCAACGTCCTGACTTTC. This encodes CAINLDSSPSGANVLTF.

This sequence joins TRBV12-2 and TRBJ2-5; the table's TRBD1 call for D was not verified on the DNA. TRBV12-2 is a documented pseudogene. CDR3 size: 13 residues. The CDR3 DNA sequence: TGTGCAAGTCGGGGACAGGGGAGGGAGACCCAGTACTTC. It is translated as CASRGQGRETQYF.

The gene calls are TRBV30 and TRBJ2-7, with TRBD2 matching over 8 bases. Germline V gives CDR1 GTSNPN, CDR2 SVGIG (reference sequence). After removal of 2 bases from V and 2 bases from J, the junction contained 14 bases not matched to a gene. CDR3 length: 17 residues. CDR3 sequence: CAWSLTSGDPTPYEQYF. CDR3 DNA sequence: TGTGCCTGGAGTTTAACTAGCGGTGATCCTACCCCCTACGAGCAGTACTTC.

V usage is TRBV27 and J usage is TRBJ2-1, with 11 bases matching TRBD2. Germline V lookup: CDR1 MNHEY, CDR2 SMNVEV (reference sequence). Trimming at V came to 7 bases and at J to 9 bases, leaving 11 bases not matched to a gene. The CDR3 length is 15 residues. Here the CDR3 DNA reads TGTGCCAGCACCTTGGCGCTAGCGGGAGGTGGTGAGCAGTTCTTC. Protein sequence: CASTLALAGGGEQFF.

The V call is TRBV27, the J call TRBJ1-1; 12 nucleotides agree with TRBD1. Germline V gene lookup returns CDR1 MNHEY and CDR2 SMNVEV (reference sequence). The CDR3 is 17 amino acids. V shed 4 bases and J 5 bases; nucleotides not matched to a gene: 11. CDR3 in amino acids: CASSSQRDRGLGTEAFF. CDR3 nucleotide sequence: TGTGCCAGCAGTTCTCAAAGGGACAGGGGGCTGGGGACTGAAGCTTTCTTT.